Listed here are 15 T cell receptor beta chains from one sample, sequenced in a study of technical replicates of blood from a few donors. The table came from immunoSEQ multiplex PCR; TCRdb's copy has only in-frame clones and leaves some out. The sample has approximately 89,000 clones, 90% to 95% seen once. The sample consisted of T cells isolated from PBMCs. The source is a human donor in good health.

As regards this clone: A read error may account for a junction end that differs from germline. Other DNA sequences within the sample encode an identical CDR3. The chain is built from TRBV18 and TRBJ2-5; D not certain. CDR1 is KGHSH and CDR2 is LQKENI in the germline V gene. This CDR3 comprises 12 residues. CDR3 DNA sequence: TGTGCCAGCTCTCCACCCGGGGAGACCCAGTACTTC. Residues: CASSPPGETQYF.

The J gene is TRBJ2-5, the V gene TRBV7-9; 12 bases are shared with TRBD2. Germline CDR1 SEHNR, CDR2 FQNEAQ (reference sequence). The trim removed 5 bases at V and 3 bases at J, leaving 4 bases unmatched. The CDR3 consists of 15 residues. Here the CDR3 DNA reads TGTGCCAGCAGCCGTGGACTAGCGGGAAAAGAGACCCAGTACTTC. This gives the protein CASSRGLAGKETQYF.

The chain employs TRBV27 and TRBJ2-1, with D perhaps given as TRBD1 or TRBD2 (5 bases each). The V end lost 10 bases, the J end lost 4 bases, and 17 bases lay between the germline ends. The CDR3 loop spans 14 amino acids. Per the germline V gene, CDR1 is MNHEY and CDR2 is SMNVEV (reference sequence). The CDR3 nucleotides are TGTGCCATCAGGGAGTTTGGGTCGTACAATGAGCAGTTCTTC. As protein: CAIREFGSYNEQFF.

The genes are TRBV7-2 and TRBJ1-2; D call uncertain. V was clipped by 4 bases and J by 4 bases, with 13 bases between them. The CDR3 is made up of 14 amino acids. Germline loops: CDR1 SGHTA, CDR2 FQGNSA. CDR3: CASSSLWALYGYTF. The CDR3 bases are TGTGCCAGCAGCTCCCTTTGGGCACTCTATGGCTACACCTTC.

The V gene is TRBV19, the J gene TRBJ2-7; the match to TRBD1 covers 11 bases. V lost 5 bases and J lost 4; bases outside the gene matches: 4. Germline CDR1 reads LNHDA; CDR2 reads SQIVND (reference sequence). There are 14 residues in the CDR3. The CDR3 DNA sequence: TGTGCCAGTAGTTCGGGACAGGGGGGTTACGAGCAGTACTTC. Its translation: CASSSGQGGYEQYF.

This clone came up once. This chain links TRBV7-8 with TRBJ2-7; tentative D call: TRBD1 (5 bases). Germline values: CDR1 SGHVS, CDR2 FQNEAQ. Deletions cut 2 bases from V and 5 bases from J, with 16 bases between. The CDR3 consists of 15 residues. This chain's CDR3 is CASSLSRDSVHEQYF. In DNA form, the CDR3 reads TGTGCCAGCAGCTTATCTCGAGACAGTGTCCACGAGCAGTACTTC.

The CDR3 protein is CASSFRALEETQYF. DNA of the CDR3: TGCGCCAGCAGTTTCAGGGCATTAGAGGAGACCCAGTACTTC. The J gene is TRBJ2-5, the V gene TRBV5-1, with a possible D match to TRBD1 (5 bases). CDR1 is SGHRS and CDR2 is YFSETQ in the germline V gene. The CDR3 extends over 14 amino acids. The V and J ends lost 5 bases and 5 bases respectively, with 16 bases between them.

In DNA form, the CDR3 reads TGTGCCTGGAGTGCCGGACAGGGCGGAGGTCAGCCCCAGCATTTT. Amino acids: CAWSAGQGGGQPQHF. The chain has TRBV30 and TRBJ1-5; 8 nucleotides match TRBD1. The germline gives CDR1 GTSNPN, CDR2 SVGIG (reference sequence). This CDR3 is 15 amino acids long. The V segment lost 1 base and the J segment 6 bases; nucleotides outside the gene matches: 8.

The V gene is TRBV6-6, the J gene TRBJ2-7; D uncertain. The CDR3 runs to 12 residues. Germline loops: CDR1 MNHNY, CDR2 SVGAGI (reference sequence). V gave up 5 bases and J gave up 4 bases, with 9 bases separating them. In DNA, the CDR3 is TGTGCCAGCAGTCCCCGCAGTTACGAGCAGTACTTC. The encoded protein is CASSPRSYEQYF.

This sequence joins TRBV19 and TRBJ1-2, with a weak D call TRBD1 (6 bases). Germline lookup yields CDR1 LNHDA and CDR2 SQIVND (reference sequence). V was pared by 3 bases and J by 7 bases, with 15 bases between. This CDR3 region has 14 residues. This CDR3 reads CASSMSRGQSGYTF. CDR3 DNA sequence: TGTGCCAGTAGTATGAGCAGGGGACAATCTGGCTACACCTTC.

The genes are TRBV4-1 and TRBJ2-7; a possible D gene is TRBD2 (6 bases). The germline CDR1 and CDR2 sequences are MGHRA and YSYEKL. Trimming removed 5 bases from V and 1 base from J, with 15 bases in between. CDR3 length: 15 residues. In nucleotides, the CDR3 is TGCGCCAGCAGCGCCACTGCCGGGGGATCCTACGAGCAGTACTTC. Translating it yields CASSATAGGSYEQYF.

The chain recombines TRBV5-6 with TRBJ2-3, with a possible D match to TRBD2 (6 bases). The germline gives CDR1 SGHDT, CDR2 YYEEEE. This CDR3 contains 14 residues. V lost 4 bases to trimming and J lost 4 bases, with 13 bases between them. CDR3 DNA: TGTGCCAGCAGCGCAGCAAGCGGGTCAGATACGCAGTATTTT. This translates into CASSAASGSDTQYF.

V usage is TRBV9 and J usage is TRBJ2-3; a possible D gene is TRBD2 (6 bases). Germline loops: CDR1 SGDLS, CDR2 YYNGEE. The CDR3 is made up of 15 amino acids. The V gene lost 0 bases and the J gene lost 1 base, with 9 bases spanning the gap. CDR3 sequence reads: CASSVDREGTDTQYF. DNA of the CDR3: TGTGCCAGCAGCGTAGATAGGGAGGGCACAGATACGCAGTATTTT.

The chain joins TRBV6-6 to TRBJ1-4; no definite D call. Germline V gene sequence: CDR1 MNHNY, CDR2 SVGAGI (reference sequence). V was pared by 5 bases and J by 8 bases, with 6 bases between. This CDR3 comprises 11 residues. The CDR3, as DNA: TGTGCCAGCAGTCTACGGGAAAAACTGTTTTTT. Translated, it gives CASSLREKLFF.

This chain's CDR3 is CASSFLASANEQFF. The CDR3 bases are TGCGCCAGCAGCTTTTTGGCTAGCGCGAATGAGCAGTTCTTC. V gene TRBV5-1 combines with J gene TRBJ2-1, with a weak D call TRBD2 (6 bases). V was clipped by 2 bases and J by 7 bases, with 13 bases between them. This CDR3 comprises 14 residues. From germline, CDR1 is SGHRS and CDR2 YFSETQ. The entire variable domain, with the rest obtained from reference TRBV5-1 and TRBJ2-1, is as follows: KAGVTQTPRYLIKTRGQQVTLSCSPISGHRSVSWYQQTPGQGLQFLFEYFSETQRNKGNFPGRFSGRQFSNSRSEMNVSTLELGDSALYLCASSFLASANEQFFGPGTRLTVL.